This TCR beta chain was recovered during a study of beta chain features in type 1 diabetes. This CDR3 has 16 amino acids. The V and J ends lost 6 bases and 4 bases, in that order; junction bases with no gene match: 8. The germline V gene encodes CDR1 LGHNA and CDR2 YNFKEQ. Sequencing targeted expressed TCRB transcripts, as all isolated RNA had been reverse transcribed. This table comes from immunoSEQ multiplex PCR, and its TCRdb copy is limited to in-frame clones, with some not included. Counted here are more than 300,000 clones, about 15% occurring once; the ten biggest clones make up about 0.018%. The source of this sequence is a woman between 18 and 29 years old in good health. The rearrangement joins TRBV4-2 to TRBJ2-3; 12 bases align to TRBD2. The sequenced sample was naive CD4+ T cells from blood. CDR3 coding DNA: TGTGCCAGCAGTCTTAGACTAGCGGGAGCAGCAGATACGCAGTATTTT. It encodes CASSLRLAGAADTQYF.